The 25 T cell receptor beta chains below come from one sample, sequenced in a study of cytomegalovirus exposure and HLA in healthy donors. This PCR relied on a set of 60 Vbeta primers and 13 Jbeta primers. The assay was immunoSEQ multiplex PCR, and TCRdb's table has in-frame clones only and misses some. Its table records approximately 58,000 clones. Material for sequencing was PBMCs. The source of these receptors is a man aged 18 to 30 in good health and CMV-seropositive.

CDR3 in amino acids: CASSPRLAGANEQFF. CDR3 coding DNA: TGCGCCAGCAGCCCCCGACTAGCGGGAGCCAATGAGCAGTTCTTC. The V and J genes are TRBV5-1 and TRBJ2-1; TRBD2 matches 12 bases. CDR1 and CDR2 from the germline V gene are SGHRS and YFSETQ. With V trimmed by 4 bases and J by 6 bases, 5 bases remained unmatched. The CDR3 is made up of 15 amino acids. Supplemented by reference TRBV5-1 and TRBJ2-1, the full variable domain reads KAGVTQTPRYLIKTRGQQVTLSCSPISGHRSVSWYQQTPGQGLQFLFEYFSETQRNKGNFPGRFSGRQFSNSRSEMNVSTLELGDSALYLCASSPRLAGANEQFFGPGTRLTVL.

V gene TRBV19 combines with J gene TRBJ1-5; no reliable D call. The germline CDR1 and CDR2 sequences are LNHDA and SQIVND (reference sequence). V was trimmed by 5 bases and J by 0 bases, leaving 11 bases between them. This CDR3 is built from 15 residues. The CDR3 nucleotides are TGTGCCAGTAGTTTACCGGGTCATAGCAATCAGCCCCAGCATTTT. Amino acids: CASSLPGHSNQPQHF.

The gene calls are TRBV6-1 and TRBJ1-2, with 7 nucleotides matching TRBD1. With V trimmed by 3 bases and J by 3 bases, 1 base remained unmatched. The CDR3 sequence is 13 residues long. Germline V lookup: CDR1 MNHNS, CDR2 SASEGT. The CDR3, as DNA: TGTGCCAGCAGTGAGGACAGGTACTATGGCTACACCTTC. Its translation: CASSEDRYYGYTF.

This sequence joins TRBV4-1 and TRBJ2-5, with 7 bases fitting TRBD1. The CDR3 has 16 residues. J was trimmed by 1 base and V by 3 bases; bases with no gene match: 8. Germline lookup yields CDR1 MGHRA and CDR2 YSYEKL. CDR3: CASSHRQGPFQETQYF. The DNA for the CDR3 is TGCGCCAGCAGCCACCGACAGGGTCCCTTCCAAGAGACCCAGTACTTC.

The chain is built from TRBV19 and TRBJ1-2; 9 nucleotides line up with TRBD1. The CDR3 runs 14 residues. Trimming took 3 bases from V and 8 from J; bases not matched to a gene: 7. Germline V CDR1 and CDR2: LNHDA, SQIVND (reference sequence). Here the CDR3 DNA reads TGTGCCAGTAGTATTGCTCATACAGGGGGCGGCTACACCTTC. Amino acid sequence: CASSIAHTGGGYTF.

The J gene is TRBJ2-7, the V gene TRBV6-1; D may be TRBD2 (6 bases). Trimming took off 2 bases at V and 2 bases at J, with 16 bases between the two ends. The CDR3 has 16 amino acids. In germline, CDR1 is MNHNS, CDR2 SASEGT. CDR3 nucleotides: TGTGCCAGCAGTGAAATAGGGCGGGGCCTAGCCTACGAGCAGTACTTC. It is translated as CASSEIGRGLAYEQYF.

The chain carries TRBV5-1 and TRBJ1-1, with 7 bases that match TRBD1. The CDR3 contains 13 residues. The junction had 3 bases not matched to a gene; V was cut back by 6 bases and J by 1 base. Germline assignment: CDR1 SGHRS and CDR2 YFSETQ. CDR3 sequence (DNA): TGCGCCAGCAACCCAGGGGGGAACACTGAAGCTTTCTTT. Translation gives CASNPGGNTEAFF.

The CDR3 sequence is CASSSEQRGGTEAFF. The CDR3 DNA reads as TGTGCCAGCAGCTCCGAACAGCGAGGGGGCACTGAAGCTTTCTTT. The J gene is TRBJ1-1, the V gene TRBV28, with D possibly being TRBD1 (6 bases). V was clipped by 6 bases and J by 4 bases, with 18 bases between them. Germline CDR1 and CDR2: MDHEN and SYDVKM. CDR3 size: 15 residues.

V gene TRBV11-2 combines with J gene TRBJ2-3; 7 positions match TRBD2. In germline, CDR1 is SGHAT, CDR2 FQNNGV. V shed 1 base, J shed 1 base, and the junction held 2 bases outside the gene matches. The CDR3 consists of 15 residues. CDR3 in DNA: TGTGCCAGCAGCTTAGTAACTAGCGGCACAGATACGCAGTATTTT. It encodes CASSLVTSGTDTQYF.

The chain carries TRBV5-5 and TRBJ1-5; no clear D gene. The ends were cut back, 0 bases at V and 2 bases at J, with 15 bases in the middle. In germline, CDR1 is SGHKS, CDR2 YYEKEE (reference sequence). This CDR3 is 17 amino acids long. Here the CDR3 reads CASSLGLWPTGNQPQHF. CDR3 coding DNA: TGTGCCAGCAGCTTGGGCCTTTGGCCAACCGGCAATCAGCCCCAGCATTTT.

In the case of this clone: At one boundary the junction diverges from the germline segment, which might be a read error. The chain is built from TRBV30 and TRBJ2-7, with TRBD1 matching over 10 bases. The CDR3 runs to 11 residues. CDR1 is GTSNPN and CDR2 is SVGIG in the germline V gene (reference sequence). The DNA for the CDR3 is TGTGCCTGGAGGGGTCCGGGACAGGGGAACTTC. It codes for CAWRGPGQGNF.

The rearrangement uses TRBV4-1 and TRBJ1-1; no reliable D call. The V gene lost 1 base and the J gene lost 2 bases, with 8 bases spanning the gap. From germline, CDR1 is MGHRA and CDR2 YSYEKL. The length of the CDR3 is 14 residues. The CDR3 loop reads CASSQVNINTEAFF. The CDR3 nucleotides read TGCGCCAGCAGCCAAGTGAACATTAACACTGAAGCTTTCTTT.

The V gene is TRBV18, the J gene TRBJ2-1; 13 nucleotides match TRBD2. Trimming took 8 bases from V and 5 from J; bases not matched to a gene: 3. Germline CDR1 KGHSH, CDR2 LQKENI. There are 14 residues in the CDR3. The CDR3 region has the DNA TGTGCCAGCCGTACTAGCGGGAGGGACAATGAGCAGTTCTTC. It codes for CASRTSGRDNEQFF.

The V call is TRBV19, the J call TRBJ2-3; 10 bases agree with TRBD2. Germline V lookup: CDR1 LNHDA, CDR2 SQIVND (reference sequence). The CDR3 totals 16 residues. With V trimmed by 4 bases and J by 0 bases, 4 bases remained unmatched. CDR3: CASSRGAGGSTDTQYF. The CDR3 bases are TGTGCCAGTAGTAGGGGAGCGGGAGGGAGCACAGATACGCAGTATTTT.

The chain has TRBV5-4 and TRBJ2-1; 11 bases agree with TRBD2. After removal of 4 bases from V and 4 bases from J, the junction contained 4 bases not matched to a gene. Per germline, CDR1 SGHNT and CDR2 YYREEE (reference sequence). CDR3 length: 15 residues. The CDR3 loop reads CASSQTSGAYNEQFF. In nucleotides, the CDR3 is TGTGCCAGCAGCCAGACTAGCGGGGCTTACAATGAGCAGTTCTTC.

The rearrangement links TRBV27 to TRBJ1-1; 7 positions agree with TRBD1. Germline CDR1 and CDR2: MNHEY and SMNVEV (reference sequence). The CDR3 runs 15 residues. V was pared by 5 bases and J by 0 bases, with 6 bases of the junction left unmatched. The CDR3 protein is CASSTRTGVNTEAFF. In nucleotides, the CDR3 is TGTGCCAGCAGTACTCGGACAGGAGTGAACACTGAAGCTTTCTTT.

The CDR3 reads CASSFQGRTEAFF. DNA of the CDR3: TGTGCCAGCAGCTTTCAGGGGCGAACTGAAGCTTTCTTT. The chain joins TRBV5-5 to TRBJ1-1, with D possibly being TRBD1 (6 bases). The germline CDR1 and CDR2 sequences are SGHKS and YYEKEE (reference sequence). The CDR3 extends over 13 amino acids. V was shortened by 2 bases and J by 5 bases, with 10 bases between the two germline ends.

V usage is TRBV30 and J usage is TRBJ1-2; D perhaps matches TRBD1 (5 bases). The CDR3 extends over 13 amino acids. The germline CDR1 and CDR2 sequences are GTSNPN and SVGIG (reference sequence). Trimming removed 0 bases from V and 7 bases from J, with 12 bases in between. The CDR3 reads CAWSVLSGAGYTF. CDR3 bases: TGTGCCTGGAGTGTACTGTCTGGGGCTGGCTACACCTTC.

This chain links TRBV6-6 with TRBJ1-5; D remains ambiguous. Between the trimmed V and J ends, which lost 8 bases and 0 bases, there was a span of 14 bases. Germline V CDR1 and CDR2: MNHNY, SVGAGI (reference sequence). The CDR3 runs to 15 residues. The CDR3 coding sequence is TGTGCCAGCCTATCCGGGGAACATAGCAATCAGCCCCAGCATTTT. Protein product: CASLSGEHSNQPQHF.

The chain employs TRBV19 and TRBJ2-7; 9 bases are a match to TRBD2. The CDR3 sequence is 15 residues long. Unmatched junction bases numbered 13, after V lost 9 bases and J lost 4 bases. Germline loops: CDR1 LNHDA, CDR2 SQIVND (reference sequence). CDR3 region: CASTQRGGRVYEQYF. The CDR3 DNA follows: TGTGCCAGCACACAGCGGGGCGGGAGGGTGTACGAGCAGTACTTC.

This chain uses TRBV29-1 with TRBJ2-1, with D unresolved. The germline CDR1 and CDR2 sequences are SQVTM and ANQGSEA. The V and J ends lost 7 bases and 2 bases respectively, with 15 bases between them. CDR3 length: 14 residues. DNA for the CDR3: TGCAGCGCAGACCCTAGTGTCGCCTACAATGAGCAGTTCTTC. Its protein is CSADPSVAYNEQFF.

V usage is TRBV19 and J usage is TRBJ1-2; D not resolved. This CDR3 has 14 amino acids. CDR1 LNHDA and CDR2 SQIVND come from the germline V gene (reference sequence). V was trimmed by 4 bases and J by 7 bases, leaving 16 bases between them. CDR3 DNA sequence: TGTGCCAGTAGTACGGACGGTCGGGGAGTTGGCTACACCTTC. It yields the protein CASSTDGRGVGYTF.

The DNA of the CDR3 is TGTGCCACCAGCAGGGACAGGTTGGTGAGTACTGAAGCTTTCTTT. Translating gives CATSRDRLVSTEAFF. The chain has TRBV15 and TRBJ1-1; 7 bases are shared with TRBD1. Germline CDR1 is LNHNV and CDR2 is YYDKDF (reference sequence). The CDR3 spans 15 residues. J lost 5 bases, V lost 3 bases, and 9 bases had no gene match.

Here the CDR3 reads CASSESGGARGEQFF. CDR3 nucleotide sequence: TGCGCCAGCAGTGAGTCCGGGGGGGCGCGGGGTGAGCAGTTCTTC. The V call is TRBV10-1, the J call TRBJ2-1, with 8 positions matching TRBD2. The CDR3 runs 15 residues. The germline V gene has CDR1 WNHNN and CDR2 SYGVQD (reference sequence). J was trimmed by 9 bases and V by 0 bases; bases with no gene match: 7.

J is TRBJ2-5 and V is TRBV6-6; D not certain. The J call may be mistaken, given a closer DNA end match to TRBJ2-7. Germline V gene lookup returns CDR1 MNHNY and CDR2 SVGAGI (reference sequence). This CDR3 contains 13 residues. The CDR3 DNA sequence: TGTGCCAGCAGTTACGAGAGGTCCTACGAGCAGTACTTC. Its translation: CASSYERSYEQYF.